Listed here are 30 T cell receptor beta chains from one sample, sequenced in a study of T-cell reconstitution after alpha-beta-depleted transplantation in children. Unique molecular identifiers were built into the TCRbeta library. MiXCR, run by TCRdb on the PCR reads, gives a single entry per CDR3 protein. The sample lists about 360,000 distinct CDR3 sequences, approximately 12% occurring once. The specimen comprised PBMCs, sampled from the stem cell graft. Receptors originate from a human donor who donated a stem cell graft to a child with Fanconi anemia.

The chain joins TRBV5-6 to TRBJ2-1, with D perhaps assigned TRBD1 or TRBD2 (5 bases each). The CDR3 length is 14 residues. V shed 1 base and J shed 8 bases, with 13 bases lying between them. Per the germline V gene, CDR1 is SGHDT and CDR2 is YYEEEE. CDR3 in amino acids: CASSLSGLAHEQFF. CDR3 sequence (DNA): TGTGCCAGCAGCTTGTCGGGGCTGGCGCATGAGCAGTTCTTC.

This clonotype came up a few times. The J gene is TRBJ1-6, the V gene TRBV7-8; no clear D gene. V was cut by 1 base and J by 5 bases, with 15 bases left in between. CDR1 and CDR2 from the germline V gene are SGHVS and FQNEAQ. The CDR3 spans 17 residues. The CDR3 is CASSLDLLVRDNSPLHF. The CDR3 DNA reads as TGTGCCAGCAGCTTAGACTTATTGGTACGGGATAATTCACCCCTCCACTTT.

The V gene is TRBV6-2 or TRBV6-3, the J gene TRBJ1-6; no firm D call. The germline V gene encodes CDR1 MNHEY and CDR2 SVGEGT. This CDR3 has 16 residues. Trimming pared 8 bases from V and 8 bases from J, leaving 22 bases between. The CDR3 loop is CASSDRGGARDSPLHF. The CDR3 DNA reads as TGTGCCAGCTCGGACCGAGGTGGTGCCCGGGATTCACCCCTCCACTTT.

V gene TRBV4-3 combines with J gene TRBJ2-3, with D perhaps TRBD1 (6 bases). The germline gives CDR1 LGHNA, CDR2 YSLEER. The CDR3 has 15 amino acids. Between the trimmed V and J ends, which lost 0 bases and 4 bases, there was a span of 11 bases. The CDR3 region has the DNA TGCGCCAGCAGCCAAGATTGGGCAGGGGCAGATACGCAGTATTTT. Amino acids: CASSQDWAGADTQYF.

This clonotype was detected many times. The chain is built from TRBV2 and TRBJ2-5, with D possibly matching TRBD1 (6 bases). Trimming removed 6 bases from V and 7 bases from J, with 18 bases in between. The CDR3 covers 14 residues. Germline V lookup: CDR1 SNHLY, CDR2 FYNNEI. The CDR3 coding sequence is TGTGCCAGCAGCCCTTGGTACCAAGGGGGGACCCAGTACTTC. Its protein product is CASSPWYQGGTQYF.

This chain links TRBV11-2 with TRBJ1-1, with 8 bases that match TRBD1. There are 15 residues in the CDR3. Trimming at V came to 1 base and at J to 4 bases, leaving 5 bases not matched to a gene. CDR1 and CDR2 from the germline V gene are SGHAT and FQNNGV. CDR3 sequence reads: CASSLVAGGPTEAFF. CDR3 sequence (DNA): TGTGCCAGCAGCTTAGTGGCAGGGGGCCCCACTGAAGCTTTCTTT.

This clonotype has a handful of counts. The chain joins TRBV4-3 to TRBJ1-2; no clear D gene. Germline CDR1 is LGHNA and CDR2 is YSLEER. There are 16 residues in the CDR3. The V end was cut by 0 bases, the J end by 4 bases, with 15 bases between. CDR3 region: CASSQERQPWVYGYTF. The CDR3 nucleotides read TGCGCCAGCAGCCAAGAGCGCCAGCCATGGGTCTATGGCTACACCTTC.

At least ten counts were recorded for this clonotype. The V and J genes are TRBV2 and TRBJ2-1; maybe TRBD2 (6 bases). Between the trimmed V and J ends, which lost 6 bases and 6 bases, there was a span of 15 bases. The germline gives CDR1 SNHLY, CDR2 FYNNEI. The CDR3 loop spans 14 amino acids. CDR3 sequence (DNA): TGTGCCAGCAGCGCCTGGACGGAGGGCAATGAGCAGTTCTTC. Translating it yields CASSAWTEGNEQFF.

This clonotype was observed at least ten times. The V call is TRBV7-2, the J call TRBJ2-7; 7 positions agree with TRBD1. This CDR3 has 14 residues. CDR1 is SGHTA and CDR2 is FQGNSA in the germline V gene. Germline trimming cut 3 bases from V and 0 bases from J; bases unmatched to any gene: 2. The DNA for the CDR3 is TGTGCCAGCAGCTTGACAGGGAACTCCTACGAGCAGTACGTC. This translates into CASSLTGNSYEQYV.

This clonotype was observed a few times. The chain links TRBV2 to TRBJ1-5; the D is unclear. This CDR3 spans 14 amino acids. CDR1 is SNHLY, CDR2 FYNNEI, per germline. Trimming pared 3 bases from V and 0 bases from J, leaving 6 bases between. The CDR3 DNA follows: TGTGCCAGCAGTGACAGGAATAGCAATCAGCCCCAGCATTTT. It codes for CASSDRNSNQPQHF.

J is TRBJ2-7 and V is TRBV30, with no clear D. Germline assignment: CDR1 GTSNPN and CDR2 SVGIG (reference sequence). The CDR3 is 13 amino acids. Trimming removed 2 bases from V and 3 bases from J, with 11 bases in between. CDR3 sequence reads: CAWSPGLGYEQYF. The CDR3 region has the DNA TGTGCCTGGAGTCCTGGGTTAGGCTACGAGCAGTACTTC.

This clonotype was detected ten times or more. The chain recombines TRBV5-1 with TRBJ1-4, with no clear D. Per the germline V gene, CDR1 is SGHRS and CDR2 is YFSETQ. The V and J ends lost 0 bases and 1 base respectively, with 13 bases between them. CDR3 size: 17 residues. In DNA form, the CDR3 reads TGCGCCAGCAGCTTGGGGACCTACACGGGAACTAATGAAAAACTGTTTTTT. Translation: CASSLGTYTGTNEKLFF.

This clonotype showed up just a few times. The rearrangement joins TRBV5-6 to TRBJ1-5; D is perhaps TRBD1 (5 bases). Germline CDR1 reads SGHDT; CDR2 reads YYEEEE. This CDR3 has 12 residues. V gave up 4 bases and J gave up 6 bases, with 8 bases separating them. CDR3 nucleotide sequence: TGTGCCAGCAGCCGGGGCCTTCAGCCCCAGCATTTT. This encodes CASSRGLQPQHF.

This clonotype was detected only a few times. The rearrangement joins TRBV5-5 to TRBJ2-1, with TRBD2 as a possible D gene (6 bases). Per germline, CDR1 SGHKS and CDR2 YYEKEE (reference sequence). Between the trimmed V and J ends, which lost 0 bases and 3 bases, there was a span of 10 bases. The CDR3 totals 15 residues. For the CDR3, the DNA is TGTGCCAGCAGCTTGGGGGGGGAGGTCTACAATGAGCAGTTCTTC. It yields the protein CASSLGGEVYNEQFF.

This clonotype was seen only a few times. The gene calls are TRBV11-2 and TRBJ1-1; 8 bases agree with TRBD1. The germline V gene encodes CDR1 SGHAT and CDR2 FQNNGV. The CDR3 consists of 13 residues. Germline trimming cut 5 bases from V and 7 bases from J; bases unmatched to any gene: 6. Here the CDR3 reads CASSADRGGEAFF. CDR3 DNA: TGTGCCAGCAGCGCTGACAGGGGAGGTGAAGCTTTCTTT. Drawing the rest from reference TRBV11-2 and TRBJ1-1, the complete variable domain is EAGVAQSPRYKIIEKRQSVAFWCNPISGHATLYWYQQILGQGPKLLIQFQNNGVVDDSQLPKDRFSAERLKGVDSTLKIQPAKLEDSAVYLCASSADRGGEAFFGQGTRLTVV.

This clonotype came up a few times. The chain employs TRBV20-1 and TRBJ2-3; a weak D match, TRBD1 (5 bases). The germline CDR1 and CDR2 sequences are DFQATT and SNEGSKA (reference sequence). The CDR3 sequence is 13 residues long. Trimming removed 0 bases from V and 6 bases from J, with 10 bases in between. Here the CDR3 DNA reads TGCAGTGCTAGAGATGGACGACAGGATACGCAGTATTTT. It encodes CSARDGRQDTQYF.

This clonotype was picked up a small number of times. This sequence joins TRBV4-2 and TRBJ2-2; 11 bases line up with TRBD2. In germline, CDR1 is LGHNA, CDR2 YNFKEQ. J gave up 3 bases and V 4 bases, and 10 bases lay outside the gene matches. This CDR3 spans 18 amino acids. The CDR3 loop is CASSPQPLAGGHTGELFF. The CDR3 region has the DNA TGTGCCAGCAGCCCCCAACCCCTAGCGGGGGGTCACACCGGGGAGCTGTTTTTT.

CDR3 sequence (DNA): TGTGCCAGCAGTGAATTTAGGGTGGCAGCCCACGAGCAGTACTTC. This translates into CASSEFRVAAHEQYF. The V call is TRBV25-1, the J call TRBJ2-7, with unresolved D. The CDR3 is 15 residues long. With 1 base removed from V and 5 bases from J, the gap between germline ends came to 15 bases. The germline gives CDR1 MGHDK, CDR2 SYGVNS.

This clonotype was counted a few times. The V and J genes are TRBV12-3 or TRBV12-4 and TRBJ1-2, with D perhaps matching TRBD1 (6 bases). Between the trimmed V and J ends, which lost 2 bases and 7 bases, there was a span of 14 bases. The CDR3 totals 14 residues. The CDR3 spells CASSLNGGAGGYTF. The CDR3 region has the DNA TGTGCCAGCAGTTTAAATGGGGGCGCAGGTGGCTACACCTTC.

CDR3 in DNA: TGCAGTGCTAGGGGACAGGGCGGCAATCAGCCCCAGCATTTT. This codes for CSARGQGGNQPQHF. This chain connects TRBV20-1 to TRBJ1-5; 9 bases map to TRBD1. CDR1 and CDR2 (germline): DFQATT, SNEGSKA (reference sequence). The CDR3 has 14 amino acids. J lost 2 bases, V lost 3 bases, and 2 bases had no gene match.

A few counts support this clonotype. CDR3 DNA sequence: TGTGCCAGCAGCGAAGGAGCTAGCTATGGCTACACCTTC. This translates into CASSEGASYGYTF. V usage is TRBV7-9 and J usage is TRBJ1-2; D unclear. Per germline, CDR1 SEHNR and CDR2 FQNEAQ (reference sequence). Trimming took 5 bases from V and 4 from J, leaving 11 bases between them. The CDR3 is 13 amino acids.

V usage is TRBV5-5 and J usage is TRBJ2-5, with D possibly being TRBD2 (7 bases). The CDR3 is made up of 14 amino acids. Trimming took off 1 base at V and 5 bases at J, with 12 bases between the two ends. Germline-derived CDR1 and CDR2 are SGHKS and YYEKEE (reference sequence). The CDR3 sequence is CASSLSGGPETQYF. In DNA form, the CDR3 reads TGTGCCAGCAGCTTGTCCGGGGGGCCCGAGACCCAGTACTTC.

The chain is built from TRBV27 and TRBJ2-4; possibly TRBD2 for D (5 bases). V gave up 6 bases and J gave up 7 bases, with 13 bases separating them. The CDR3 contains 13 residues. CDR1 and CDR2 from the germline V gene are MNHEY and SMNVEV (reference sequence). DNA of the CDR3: TGTGCCAGCAGCGCCTCGGAGGTGAACATTCAGTACTTC. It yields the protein CASSASEVNIQYF.

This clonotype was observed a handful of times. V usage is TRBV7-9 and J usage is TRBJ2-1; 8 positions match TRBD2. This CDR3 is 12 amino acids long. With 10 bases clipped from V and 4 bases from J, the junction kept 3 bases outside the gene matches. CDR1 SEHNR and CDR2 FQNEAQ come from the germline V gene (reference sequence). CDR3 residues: CANSGGYNEQFF. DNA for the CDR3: TGTGCCAATTCGGGGGGGTACAATGAGCAGTTCTTC. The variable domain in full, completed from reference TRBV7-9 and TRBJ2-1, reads DTGVSQNPRHKITKRGQNVTFRCDPISEHNRLYWYRQTLGQGPEFLTYFQNEAQLEKSRLLSDRFSAERPKGSFSTLEIQRTEQGDSAMYLCANSGGYNEQFFGPGTRLTVL.

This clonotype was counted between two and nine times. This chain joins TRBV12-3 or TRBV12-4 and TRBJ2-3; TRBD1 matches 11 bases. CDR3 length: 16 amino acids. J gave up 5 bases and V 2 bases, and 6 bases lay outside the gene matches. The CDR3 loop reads CASSLPGTGGIDTQYF. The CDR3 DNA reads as TGTGCCAGCAGTTTACCAGGGACAGGGGGTATAGATACGCAGTATTTT.

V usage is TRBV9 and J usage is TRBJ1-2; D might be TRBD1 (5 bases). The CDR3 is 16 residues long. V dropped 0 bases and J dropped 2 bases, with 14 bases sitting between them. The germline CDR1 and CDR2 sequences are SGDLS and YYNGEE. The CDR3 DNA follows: TGTGCCAGCAGCGTAGCCGGGGGACTCATGAACTATGGCTACACCTTC. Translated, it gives CASSVAGGLMNYGYTF.

This chain's CDR3 is CASNLGPRSPLHF. The CDR3 DNA reads as TGTGCCAGCAATCTGGGACCCAGGTCACCCCTCCACTTT. The V and J genes are TRBV12-3 or TRBV12-4 and TRBJ1-6; D may be TRBD1 (5 bases). With 7 bases removed from V and 10 bases from J, the gap between germline ends came to 14 bases. The CDR3 consists of 13 residues.

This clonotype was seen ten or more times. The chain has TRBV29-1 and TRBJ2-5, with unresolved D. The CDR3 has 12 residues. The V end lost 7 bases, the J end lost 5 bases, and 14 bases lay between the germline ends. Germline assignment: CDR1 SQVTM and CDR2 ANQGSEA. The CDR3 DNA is TGCAGCGCCACGAGTGGGGTGGAGACCCAGTACTTC. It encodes CSATSGVETQYF.

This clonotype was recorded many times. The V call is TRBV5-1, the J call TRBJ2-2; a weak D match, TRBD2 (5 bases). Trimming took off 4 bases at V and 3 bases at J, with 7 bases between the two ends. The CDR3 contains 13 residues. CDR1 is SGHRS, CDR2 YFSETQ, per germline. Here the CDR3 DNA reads TGCGCCAGCAGCGTGGACTACACCGGGGAGCTGTTTTTT. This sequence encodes CASSVDYTGELFF.

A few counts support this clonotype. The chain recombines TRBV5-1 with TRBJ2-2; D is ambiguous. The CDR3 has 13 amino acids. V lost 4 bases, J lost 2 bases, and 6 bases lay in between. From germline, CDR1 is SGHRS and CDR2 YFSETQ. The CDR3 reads CASSPKNTGELFF. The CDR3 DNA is TGCGCCAGCAGCCCTAAAAACACCGGGGAGCTGTTTTTT.